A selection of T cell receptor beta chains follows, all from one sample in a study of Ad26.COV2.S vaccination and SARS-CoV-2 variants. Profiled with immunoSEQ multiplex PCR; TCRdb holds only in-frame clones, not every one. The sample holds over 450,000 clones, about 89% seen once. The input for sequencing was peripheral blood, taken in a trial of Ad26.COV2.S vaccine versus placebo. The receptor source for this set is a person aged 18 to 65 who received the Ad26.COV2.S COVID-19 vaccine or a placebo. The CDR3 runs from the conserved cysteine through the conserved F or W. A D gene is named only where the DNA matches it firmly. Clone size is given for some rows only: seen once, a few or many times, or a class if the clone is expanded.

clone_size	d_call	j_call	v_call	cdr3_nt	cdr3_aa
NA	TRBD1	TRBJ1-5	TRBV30	TGTGCCTGGAGTGCCGGACAGGGGAACAATCAGCCCCAGCATTTT	CAWSAGQGNNQPQHF
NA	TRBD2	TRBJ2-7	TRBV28	TGTGCCAGCAGGGGCGGGAGAATCCACGAGCAGTACTTC	CASRGGRIHEQYF
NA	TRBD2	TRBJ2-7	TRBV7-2	TGTGCCAGCAGCCCCGGCCGAGCGGGGGTCTACGAGCAGTACTTC	CASSPGRAGVYEQYF
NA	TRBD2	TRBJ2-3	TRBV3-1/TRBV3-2	TGTGCCAGCAGCCAAAGACGGGGGGTCGCAGATACGCAGTATTTT	CASSQRRGVADTQYF
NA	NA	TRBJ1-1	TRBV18	TGTGCCAGCTCCCCGAAGACAGGATCGAACACTGAAGCTTTCTTT	CASSPKTGSNTEAFF
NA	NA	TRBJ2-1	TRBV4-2	TGTGCCAGCAGCCTGAAAACTAGCAATGAGCAGTTCTTC	CASSLKTSNEQFF
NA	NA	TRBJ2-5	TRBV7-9	TGTGCCAGCAGCTTATCGGGGGTGGAGACCCAGTACTTC	CASSLSGVETQYF
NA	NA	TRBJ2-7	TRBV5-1	TGCGCCAGCAGCTCGGACGGAAAATCCTACGAGCAGTACTTC	CASSSDGKSYEQYF
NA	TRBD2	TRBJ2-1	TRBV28	TGTGCCAGCAGGACGACTAGCGGGAGGTGGGATGAGCAGTTCTTC	CASRTTSGRWDEQFF
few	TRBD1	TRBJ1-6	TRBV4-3	TGCGCCAGCAGCCCCGGACGGGGGACAGGGAGCTCCTATAATTCACCCCTCCACTTT	CASSPGRGTGSSYNSPLHF
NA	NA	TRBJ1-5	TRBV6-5	TGTGCCAGCAGTTATCGGGGGCAGAGCAATCAGCCCCAGCATTTT	CASSYRGQSNQPQHF
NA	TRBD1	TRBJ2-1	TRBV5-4	TGTGCCAGCAGCTTACAGGGGGCGAGGGGCCAGAATGAGCAGTTCTTC	CASSLQGARGQNEQFF